This T cell receptor (beta chain) was obtained from a study of T cell responses to AZD1222 COVID-19 vaccine. Study results and caveats: Two AZD1222 doses significantly raised spike-specific TCR breadth and depth over controls. Sampling captured repertoires only after the peak T cell response. The study identified only five to seven AZD1222 recipients as seropositive at baseline.

On this clone itself: The target antigen is unknown.

The germline V and J ends were trimmed by 6 bases and 2 bases, with 14 bases remaining between them. Per the germline V gene, CDR1 is MNHEY and CDR2 is SVGAGI. This CDR3 is 14 amino acids long. Some clones are missing from TCRdb's copy, which holds only in-frame ones; the method was immunoSEQ multiplex PCR. Among tens of thousands of clones, roughly 80% were seen once, and the ten largest hold about 10%. The genes are TRBV6-5 and TRBJ2-7, with unresolved D. The clonotype originates from an adult in good health. Sequencing used peripheral blood, obtained on day 0 of AZD1222 vaccination. The CDR3 here is CASRVAGYPYEQYF. CDR3 bases: TGTGCCAGCAGGGTTGCTGGCTACCCCTACGAGCAGTACTTC.